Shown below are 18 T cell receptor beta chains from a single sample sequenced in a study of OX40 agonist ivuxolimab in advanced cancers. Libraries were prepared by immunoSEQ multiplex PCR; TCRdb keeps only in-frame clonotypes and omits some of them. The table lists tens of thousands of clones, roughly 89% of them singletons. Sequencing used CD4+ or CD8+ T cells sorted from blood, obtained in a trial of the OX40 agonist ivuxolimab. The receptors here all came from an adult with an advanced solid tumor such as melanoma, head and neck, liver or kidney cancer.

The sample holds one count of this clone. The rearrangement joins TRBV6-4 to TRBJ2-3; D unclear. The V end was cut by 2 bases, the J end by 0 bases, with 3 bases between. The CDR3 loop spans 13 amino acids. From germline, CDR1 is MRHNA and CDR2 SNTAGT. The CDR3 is CASSDGSTDTQYF. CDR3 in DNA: TGTGCCAGCAGTGACGGGAGCACAGATACGCAGTATTTT.

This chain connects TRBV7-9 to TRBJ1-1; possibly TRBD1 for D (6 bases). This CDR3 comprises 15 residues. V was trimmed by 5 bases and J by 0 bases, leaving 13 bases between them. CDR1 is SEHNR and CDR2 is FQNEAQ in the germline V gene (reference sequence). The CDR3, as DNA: TGTGCCAGCAGCCCACCCTGGACAGTGAACACTGAAGCTTTCTTT. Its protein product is CASSPPWTVNTEAFF.

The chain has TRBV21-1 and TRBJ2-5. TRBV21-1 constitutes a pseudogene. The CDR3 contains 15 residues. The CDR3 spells CASSKQARSQETQYF. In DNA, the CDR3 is TGTGCCAGCAGCAAACAAGCCAGGAGCCAAGAGACCCAGTACTTC.

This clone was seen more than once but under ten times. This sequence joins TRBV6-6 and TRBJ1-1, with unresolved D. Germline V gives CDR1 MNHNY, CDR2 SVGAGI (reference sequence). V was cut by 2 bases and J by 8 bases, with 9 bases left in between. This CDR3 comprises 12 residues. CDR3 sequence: CASSYAQSEAFF. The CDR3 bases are TGTGCCAGCAGTTACGCACAGAGCGAAGCTTTCTTT.

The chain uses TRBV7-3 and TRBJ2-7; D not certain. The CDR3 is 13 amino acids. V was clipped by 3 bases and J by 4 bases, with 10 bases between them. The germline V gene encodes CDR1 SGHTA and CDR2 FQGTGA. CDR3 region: CASSFNFGYEQYF. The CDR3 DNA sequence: TGTGCCAGCAGCTTCAATTTCGGGTACGAGCAGTACTTC.

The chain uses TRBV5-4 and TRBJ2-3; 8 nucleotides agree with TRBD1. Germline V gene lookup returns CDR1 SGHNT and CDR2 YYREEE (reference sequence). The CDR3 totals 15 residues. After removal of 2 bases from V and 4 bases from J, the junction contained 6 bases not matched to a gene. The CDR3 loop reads CASSFGQGAADTQYF. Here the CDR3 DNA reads TGTGCCAGCAGCTTTGGGCAGGGGGCGGCAGATACGCAGTATTTT.

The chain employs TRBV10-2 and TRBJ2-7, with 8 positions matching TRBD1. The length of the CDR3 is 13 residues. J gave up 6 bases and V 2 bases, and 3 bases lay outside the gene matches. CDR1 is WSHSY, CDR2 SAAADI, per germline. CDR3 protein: CASSETGGPEQYV. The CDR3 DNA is TGCGCCAGCAGTGAGACAGGGGGACCCGAGCAGTACGTC.

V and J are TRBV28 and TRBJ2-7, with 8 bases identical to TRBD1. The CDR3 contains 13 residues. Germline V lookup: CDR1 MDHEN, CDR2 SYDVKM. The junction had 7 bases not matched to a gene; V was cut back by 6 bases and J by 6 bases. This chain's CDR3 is CASSGQGPGEQYV. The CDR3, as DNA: TGTGCCAGCAGCGGACAGGGACCAGGCGAGCAGTACGTC.

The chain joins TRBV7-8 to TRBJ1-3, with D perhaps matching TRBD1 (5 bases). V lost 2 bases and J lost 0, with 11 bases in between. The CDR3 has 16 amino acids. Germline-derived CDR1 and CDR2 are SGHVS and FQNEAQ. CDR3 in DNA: TGTGCCAGCAGCTTAAATGCAGGGAACTCTGGAAACACCATATATTTT. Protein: CASSLNAGNSGNTIYF. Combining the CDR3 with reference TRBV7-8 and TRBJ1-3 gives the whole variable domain GAGVSQSPRYKVAKRGQDVALRCDPISGHVSLFWYQQALGQGPEFLTYFQNEAQLDKSGLPSDRFFAERPEGSVSTLKIQRTQQEDSAVYLCASSLNAGNSGNTIYFGEGSWLTVV.

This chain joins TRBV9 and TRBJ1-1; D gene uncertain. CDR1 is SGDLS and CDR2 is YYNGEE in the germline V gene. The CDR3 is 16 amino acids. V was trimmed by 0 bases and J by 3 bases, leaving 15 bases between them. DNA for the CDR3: TGTGCCAGCAGCGTAGCTAGGCACGGAATCGACACTGAAGCTTTCTTT. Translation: CASSVARHGIDTEAFF.

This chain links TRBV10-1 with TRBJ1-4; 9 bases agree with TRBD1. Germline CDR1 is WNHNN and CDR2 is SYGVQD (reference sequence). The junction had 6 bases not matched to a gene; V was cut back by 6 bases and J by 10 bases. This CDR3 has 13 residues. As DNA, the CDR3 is TGCGCCAGCAGCCGGACAGGGGTTGCAAAACTGTTTTTT. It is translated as CASSRTGVAKLFF.

The DNA of the CDR3 is TGTGCCAGTAGTATAGCGGGCGGGACAGATACGCAGTATTTT. Translation gives CASSIAGGTDTQYF. The chain has TRBV19 and TRBJ2-3; D perhaps matches TRBD2 (5 bases). V was shortened by 1 base and J by 3 bases, with 8 bases between the two germline ends. Per the germline V gene, CDR1 is LNHDA and CDR2 is SQIVND (reference sequence). The CDR3 loop spans 14 amino acids.

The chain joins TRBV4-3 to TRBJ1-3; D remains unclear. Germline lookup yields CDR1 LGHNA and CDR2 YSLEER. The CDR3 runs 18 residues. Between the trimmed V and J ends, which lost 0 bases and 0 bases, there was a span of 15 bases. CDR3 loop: CASSQDPAGLISGNTIYF. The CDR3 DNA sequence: TGCGCCAGCAGCCAAGATCCGGCAGGACTTATCTCTGGAAACACCATATATTTT.

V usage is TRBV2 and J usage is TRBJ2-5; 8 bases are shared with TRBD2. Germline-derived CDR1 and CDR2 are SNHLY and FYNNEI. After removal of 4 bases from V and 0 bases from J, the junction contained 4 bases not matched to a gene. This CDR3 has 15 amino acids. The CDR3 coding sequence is TGTGCCAGCAGTGTTCAGCGGGAGTACCAAGAGACCCAGTACTTC. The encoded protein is CASSVQREYQETQYF.

CDR3 region: CASSPQGATYEQYF. Written as DNA, the CDR3 is TGTGCCAGCAGCCCCCAGGGAGCCACCTACGAGCAGTACTTC. The V gene is TRBV7-9, the J gene TRBJ2-7, with D perhaps matching TRBD1 or TRBD2 (5 bases each). V was clipped by 5 bases and J by 2 bases, with 13 bases between them. Germline CDR1 and CDR2: SEHNR and FQNEAQ (reference sequence). This CDR3 is built from 14 residues. The full variable domain, its missing parts supplied by reference TRBV7-9 and TRBJ2-7, is DTGVSQNPRHKITKRGQNVTFRCDPISEHNRLYWYRQTLGQGPEFLTYFQNEAQLEKSRLLSDRFSAERPKGSFSTLEIQRTEQGDSAMYLCASSPQGATYEQYFGPGTRLTVT.

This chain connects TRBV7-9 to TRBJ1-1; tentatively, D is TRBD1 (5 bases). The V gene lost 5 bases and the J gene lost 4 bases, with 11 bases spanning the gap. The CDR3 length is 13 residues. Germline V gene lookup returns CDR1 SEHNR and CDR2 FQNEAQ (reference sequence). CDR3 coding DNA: TGTGCCAGCAGCCCCCCTGGGGGCACTGAAGCTTTCTTT. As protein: CASSPPGGTEAFF.

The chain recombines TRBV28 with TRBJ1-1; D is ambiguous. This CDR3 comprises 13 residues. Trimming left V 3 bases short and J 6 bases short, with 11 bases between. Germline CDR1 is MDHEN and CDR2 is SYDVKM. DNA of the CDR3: TGTGCCAGCAGTTTGTTTGACATAGCTGAAGCTTTCTTT. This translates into CASSLFDIAEAFF.

The DNA for the CDR3 is TGTGCCAGCAGCTTAGCACTAGCGGGAGTCAAATGGGACAATGAGCAGTTCTTC. This translates into CASSLALAGVKWDNEQFF. The chain is built from TRBV7-8 and TRBJ2-1; 11 bases line up with TRBD2. The CDR3 covers 18 residues. In germline, CDR1 is SGHVS, CDR2 FQNEAQ. V dropped 0 bases and J dropped 5; count of bases not matched to a gene: 9.